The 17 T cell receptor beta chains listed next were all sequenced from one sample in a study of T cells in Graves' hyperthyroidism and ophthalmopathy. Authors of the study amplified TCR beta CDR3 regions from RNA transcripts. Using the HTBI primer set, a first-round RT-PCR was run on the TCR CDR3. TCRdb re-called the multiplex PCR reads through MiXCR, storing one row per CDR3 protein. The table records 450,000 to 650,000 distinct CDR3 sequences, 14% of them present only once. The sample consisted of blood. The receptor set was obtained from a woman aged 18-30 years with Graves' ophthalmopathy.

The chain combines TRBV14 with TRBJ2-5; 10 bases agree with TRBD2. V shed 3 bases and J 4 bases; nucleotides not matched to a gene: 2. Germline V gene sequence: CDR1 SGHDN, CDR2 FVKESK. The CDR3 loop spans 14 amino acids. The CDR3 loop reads CASSQKRGGETQYF. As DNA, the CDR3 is TGTGCCAGCAGCCAGAAGCGGGGGGGAGAGACCCAGTACTTC.

The CDR3 DNA is TGTGCCAGCAGTCCGGGGCCGGGCACCATTCAGTACTTC. Protein sequence: CASSPGPGTIQYF. The rearrangement joins TRBV28 to TRBJ2-4; tentatively, D is TRBD1 or TRBD2 (5 bases each). The CDR3 covers 13 residues. Trimming removed 5 bases from V and 9 bases from J, with 14 bases in between. Per germline, CDR1 MDHEN and CDR2 SYDVKM.

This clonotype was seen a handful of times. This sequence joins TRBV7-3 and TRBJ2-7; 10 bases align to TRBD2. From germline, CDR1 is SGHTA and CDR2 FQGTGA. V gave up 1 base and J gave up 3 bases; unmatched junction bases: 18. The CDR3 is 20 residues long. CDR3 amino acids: CASSLILVRWASGRNYEQYF. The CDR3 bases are TGTGCCAGCAGCTTAATCCTTGTGAGGTGGGCTAGCGGGAGAAACTACGAGCAGTACTTC.

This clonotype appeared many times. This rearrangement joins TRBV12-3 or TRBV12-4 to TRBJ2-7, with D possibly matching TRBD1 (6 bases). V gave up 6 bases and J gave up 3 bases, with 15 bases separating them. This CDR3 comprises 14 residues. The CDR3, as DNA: TGTGCCAGCAGCCCACAGGGTCTTTACTACGAGCAGTACTTC. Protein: CASSPQGLYYEQYF.

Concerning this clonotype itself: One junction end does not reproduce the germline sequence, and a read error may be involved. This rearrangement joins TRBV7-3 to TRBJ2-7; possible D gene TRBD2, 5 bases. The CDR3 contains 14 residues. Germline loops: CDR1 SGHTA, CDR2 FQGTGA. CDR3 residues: CASRLALSSYEQYF. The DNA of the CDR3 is TGCGCCAGCAGGTTAGCGCTTAGCTCCTACGAGCAGTACTTC.

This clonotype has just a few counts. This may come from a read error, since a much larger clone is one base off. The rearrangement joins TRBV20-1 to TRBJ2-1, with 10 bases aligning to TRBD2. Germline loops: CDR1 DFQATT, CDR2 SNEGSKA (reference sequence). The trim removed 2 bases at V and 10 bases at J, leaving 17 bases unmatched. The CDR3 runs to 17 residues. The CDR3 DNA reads TGCAGTGCTAGATTTGCTAGCGGGAGATCTCGGTGGTACGAGCAGTTCTTC. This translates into CSARFASGRSRWYEQFF.

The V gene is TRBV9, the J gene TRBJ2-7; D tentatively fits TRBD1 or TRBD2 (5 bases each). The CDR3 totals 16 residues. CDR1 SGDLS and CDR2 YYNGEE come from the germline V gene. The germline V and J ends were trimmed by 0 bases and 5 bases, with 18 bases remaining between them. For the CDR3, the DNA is TGTGCCAGCAGCGTAGAGGTTGAGGGTTCGGGGCACGAGCAGTACTTC. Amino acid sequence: CASSVEVEGSGHEQYF.

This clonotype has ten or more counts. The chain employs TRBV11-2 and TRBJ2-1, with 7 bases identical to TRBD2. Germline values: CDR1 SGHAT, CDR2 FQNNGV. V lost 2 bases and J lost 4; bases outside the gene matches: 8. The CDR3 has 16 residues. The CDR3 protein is CASSLWDSGLYNEQFF. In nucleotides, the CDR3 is TGTGCCAGCAGCTTATGGGATAGCGGGTTATACAATGAGCAGTTCTTC.

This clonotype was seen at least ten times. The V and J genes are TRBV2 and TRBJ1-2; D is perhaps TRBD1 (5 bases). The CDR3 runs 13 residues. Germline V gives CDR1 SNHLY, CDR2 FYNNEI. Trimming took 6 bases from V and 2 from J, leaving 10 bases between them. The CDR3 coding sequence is TGTGCCAGCAGAATCCGGGGCAACTATGGCTACACCTTC. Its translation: CASRIRGNYGYTF.

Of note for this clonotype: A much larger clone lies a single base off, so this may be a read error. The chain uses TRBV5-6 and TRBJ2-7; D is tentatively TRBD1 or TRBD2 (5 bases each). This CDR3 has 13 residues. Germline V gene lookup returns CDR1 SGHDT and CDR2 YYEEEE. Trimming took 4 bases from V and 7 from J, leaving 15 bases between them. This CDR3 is CASSAGPSGEQYF. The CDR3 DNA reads TGTGCCAGCAGCGCGGGCCCATCAGGGGAGCAGTACTTC.

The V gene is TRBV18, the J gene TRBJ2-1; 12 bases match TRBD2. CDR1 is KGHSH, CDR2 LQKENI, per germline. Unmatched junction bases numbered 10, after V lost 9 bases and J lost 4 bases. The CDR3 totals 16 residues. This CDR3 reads CASRTSGTSSYNEQFF. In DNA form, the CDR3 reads TGTGCCAGTCGGACTAGCGGGACCAGCAGTTACAATGAGCAGTTCTTC.

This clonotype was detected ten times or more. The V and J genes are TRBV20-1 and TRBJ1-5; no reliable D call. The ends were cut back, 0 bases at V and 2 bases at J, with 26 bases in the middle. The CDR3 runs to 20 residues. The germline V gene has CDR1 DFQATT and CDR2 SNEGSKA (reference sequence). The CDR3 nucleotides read TGCAGTGCTAGAGAGATTTATGGCCCATCCTTCCCCAATGGCAATCAGCCCCAGCATTTT. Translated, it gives CSAREIYGPSFPNGNQPQHF.

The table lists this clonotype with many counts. As DNA, the CDR3 is TGTGCCAGCTCACCAGGGGCGGGCAGGGAGACCCAGTACTTC. Translating it yields CASSPGAGRETQYF. The chain links TRBV18 to TRBJ2-5; TRBD1 or TRBD2 may be the D gene (5 bases each). Germline V lookup: CDR1 KGHSH, CDR2 LQKENI. The CDR3 has 14 amino acids. Trimming took 2 bases from V and 5 from J, leaving 12 bases between them.

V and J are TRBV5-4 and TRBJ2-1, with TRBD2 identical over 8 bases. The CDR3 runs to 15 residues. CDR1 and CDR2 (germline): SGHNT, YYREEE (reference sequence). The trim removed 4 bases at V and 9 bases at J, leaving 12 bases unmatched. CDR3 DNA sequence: TGTGCCAGCAGCCGGACTAGCTCAAAGGTCCGTGAGCAGTTCTTC. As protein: CASSRTSSKVREQFF. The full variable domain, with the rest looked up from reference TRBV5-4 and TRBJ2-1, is ETGVTQSPTHLIKTRGQQVTLRCSSQSGHNTVSWYQQALGQGPQFIFQYYREEENGRGNFPPRFSGLQFPNYSSELNVNALELDDSALYLCASSRTSSKVREQFFGPGTRLTVL.

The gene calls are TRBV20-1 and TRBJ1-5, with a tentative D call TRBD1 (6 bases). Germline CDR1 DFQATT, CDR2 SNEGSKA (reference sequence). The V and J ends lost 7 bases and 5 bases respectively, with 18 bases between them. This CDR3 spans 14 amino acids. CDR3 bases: TGCAGTGTCCAGGACAGACAGGCCCATCAGCCCCAGCATTTT. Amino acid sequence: CSVQDRQAHQPQHF.

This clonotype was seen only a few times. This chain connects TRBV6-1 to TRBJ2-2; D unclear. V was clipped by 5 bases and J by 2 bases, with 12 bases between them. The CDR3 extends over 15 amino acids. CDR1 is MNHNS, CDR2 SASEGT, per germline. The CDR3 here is CASSYVWGNTGELFF. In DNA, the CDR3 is TGTGCCAGCAGTTATGTTTGGGGTAACACCGGGGAGCTGTTTTTT.

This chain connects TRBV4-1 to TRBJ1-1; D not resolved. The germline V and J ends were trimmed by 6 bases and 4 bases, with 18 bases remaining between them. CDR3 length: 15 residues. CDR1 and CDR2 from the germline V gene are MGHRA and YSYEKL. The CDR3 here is CASSRLGMGSTEAFF. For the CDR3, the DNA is TGCGCCAGCAGTCGTTTAGGGATGGGGAGCACTGAAGCTTTCTTT.